Presented here are 8 T cell receptor beta chains from one specimen sequenced in a study of glioma-infiltrating T cells. The iRepertoire nested amplicon-rescue multiplex PCR amplified TCR alpha and beta CDR3s from RNA. From the multiplex PCR reads, TCRdb called clonotypes with MiXCR, one entry per CDR3 protein. This table has roughly 130,000 distinct CDR3 sequences, under 30% appearing once. Sequencing used glioma tissue, nonneoplastic brain tissue, or PBMCs (not recorded which). The receptors derive from a human donor with low-grade glioma or glioblastoma, undergoing nonglioma brain surgery, or in good health (not recorded which).

This clonotype came up many times. The V gene is TRBV7-2, the J gene TRBJ2-5; 7 bases line up with TRBD2. CDR3 length equals 15 residues. V gave up 1 base and J gave up 1 base; unmatched junction bases: 3. Germline CDR1 reads SGHTA; CDR2 reads FQGNSA. The CDR3, as DNA: TGTGCCAGCAGCTTAGAAGCGGGGACCCAAGAGACCCAGTACTTC. The encoded protein is CASSLEAGTQETQYF.

This clonotype was detected many times. The chain combines TRBV20-1 with TRBJ1-2; 8 bases are shared with TRBD1. Trimming took 1 base from V and 10 from J; bases not matched to a gene: 2. The CDR3 has 11 residues. CDR1 and CDR2 (germline): DFQATT, SNEGSKA (reference sequence). CDR3 residues: CSARGQGLYTF. In nucleotides, the CDR3 is TGCAGTGCTAGAGGACAGGGGCTCTACACCTTC.

The rearrangement links TRBV7-9 to TRBJ2-3, with TRBD1 identical over 11 bases. Trimming cost V 7 bases and J 6 bases; bases outside gene matches: 9. The CDR3 is made up of 15 amino acids. Germline CDR1 is SEHNR and CDR2 is FQNEAQ (reference sequence). The CDR3 spells CASIPRTGGVDTQYF. CDR3 sequence (DNA): TGTGCCAGCATCCCCCGGACAGGGGGCGTCGATACGCAGTATTTT.

This clonotype showed up many times. The chain employs TRBV28 and TRBJ1-2, with a possible D match to TRBD1 (5 bases). CDR3 length equals 13 residues. From germline, CDR1 is MDHEN and CDR2 SYDVKM. The V gene lost 5 bases and the J gene lost 4 bases, with 11 bases spanning the gap. The CDR3 sequence is CASSTTGPYGYTF. In nucleotides, the CDR3 is TGTGCCAGCAGTACCACAGGCCCCTATGGCTACACCTTC.

This clonotype came up once. A much larger clone lies one base from this, so it may be a read error. The rearrangement joins TRBV7-2 to TRBJ2-3; 8 nucleotides agree with TRBD2. Germline V gene sequence: CDR1 SGHTA, CDR2 FQGNSA. The CDR3 contains 16 residues. In DNA, the CDR3 is TGTGCCAGCATCTTAGAGAGTAGCGGGGCCACAGATACGCAGTATTTT. Encoded protein: CASILESSGATDTQYF.

The V gene is TRBV19, the J gene TRBJ2-2; 7 bases map to TRBD1. This CDR3 has 15 amino acids. V trimming: 8 bases; J trimming: 4 bases; junction bases outside the gene matches: 10. The germline V gene encodes CDR1 LNHDA and CDR2 SQIVND (reference sequence). The CDR3 DNA is TGTGCCAGTGACGAACGGGACAGCGGCACCGGGGAGCTGTTTTTT. Translated: CASDERDSGTGELFF.

For this clonotype: This may arise from a read error, as a much more abundant clone is one base away. The genes are TRBV27 and TRBJ1-6; D remains unclear. The CDR3 is 14 residues long. Germline assignment: CDR1 MNHEY and CDR2 SMNVEV (reference sequence). CDR3 loop: CASSFWRTNSPHHF. The CDR3 coding sequence is TGTGCCAGCAGTTTCTGGCGGACGAATTCACCCCACCACTTT.

This CDR3 is CASRNEKLFF. The CDR3 DNA follows: TGTGCCAGCAGAAATGAAAAACTGTTTTTT. This chain uses TRBV7-9 with TRBJ1-4; D is uncertain. This CDR3 spans 10 amino acids. In germline, CDR1 is SEHNR, CDR2 FQNEAQ (reference sequence). V was clipped by 6 bases and J by 5 bases, with 1 base between them.